This entry is about one T cell receptor beta chain. Its antigen is currently unknown. The V gene's germline CDR1 is SGHRS and CDR2 YFSETQ. CDR3 length: 14 amino acids. V dropped 4 bases and J dropped 5 bases, with 15 bases sitting between them. The record originates from a study of cytomegalovirus exposure and HLA in healthy donors. It was healthy bone marrow donors who served as donors. PCR amplification relied on 60 Vbeta primers (plus 13 Jbeta primers). Here immunoSEQ multiplex PCR was the method, and the copy in TCRdb shows in-frame clones only, minus some. The table shows some 160,000 clones, with approximately 80% occurring only once. General study findings and limits: There were 150 to 200 TCR beta chains listed as cytomegalovirus-associated. The study found most TCR sequences rare, yet found some public TCRs in many donors.

The source is a male donor in good health and CMV-seronegative. The chain employs TRBV5-1 and TRBJ2-5, with a tentative D call TRBD1 (6 bases). The sequenced material came from PBMCs. The CDR3 DNA sequence: TGCGCCAGCAGCCCGATGCAGGGGAAGGAGACCCAGTACTTC. The encoded protein is CASSPMQGKETQYF.